One T cell receptor (beta chain) is described in this entry. The source of the sample is a study of blood T cell repertoires in COVID-19. V was trimmed by 4 bases and J by 4 bases, leaving 8 bases between them. Per germline, CDR1 LNHDA and CDR2 SQIVND (reference sequence). CDR3 size: 13 residues. In the authors' workflow: Researchers report that nucleated cell counts were estimated from reference gene primer amplification. The table came from immunoSEQ multiplex PCR; TCRdb's copy has only in-frame clones and leaves some out. Clone size and the V and J calls come from that table; the DNA yielded D and trimming. The sample records more than 300,000 clones, just over 85% being singletons. Allocation to cohorts depended on clinical history reported by the participants.

Material: PBMCs or T cells enriched from blood (not recorded which). The chain links TRBV19 to TRBJ1-5; D uncertain. This sequence was found in a young woman who had recovered from COVID-19. This chain's CDR3 is CASSTQVNQPQHF. In DNA, the CDR3 is TGTGCCAGTAGTACCCAGGTTAATCAGCCCCAGCATTTT. Using reference TRBV19 and TRBJ1-5 for the parts outside the CDR3, the full variable domain is DGGITQSPKYLFRKEGQNVTLSCEQNLNHDAMYWYRQDPGQGLRLIYYSQIVNDFQKGDIAEGYSVSREKKESFPLTVTSAQKNPTAFYLCASSTQVNQPQHFGDGTRLSIL.